This TCR beta chain derives from a study of CD8 T cells in ankylosing spondylitis. Points from the study as a whole: In the blood and synovial fluid of reactive arthritis, some motif variants had been previously reported. There was a TCR beta motif, made of several highly homologous variants, that appeared characteristic of ankylosing spondylitis blood. Matched ankylosing spondylitis synovial fluid reportedly showed significant enrichment of disease-linked clones.

Quantitative 5'-RACE with molecular barcodes generated TCR beta libraries. TCRdb re-analysed the 5' RACE reads in MiXCR, keeping a single row per CDR3 protein. Among about 220,000 distinct CDR3 sequences, 6% to 8% were seen once, and the ten largest hold 14%. The sample holds many counts of this clonotype. What it recognizes is unknown. V lost 4 bases, J lost 4 bases, and 4 bases lay in between. The CDR3 contains 12 residues. CDR1 and CDR2 from the germline V gene are MGHDK and SYGVNS. The gene calls are TRBV25-1 and TRBJ2-2, with D unresolved. Sequences were obtained from blood, either unsorted or a sorted T cell fraction (not recorded which). This receptor was identified in a male donor with ankylosing spondylitis. This chain's CDR3 is CASSASTGELFF. The CDR3 nucleotides read TGTGCCAGCAGTGCGTCCACCGGGGAGCTGTTTTTT.